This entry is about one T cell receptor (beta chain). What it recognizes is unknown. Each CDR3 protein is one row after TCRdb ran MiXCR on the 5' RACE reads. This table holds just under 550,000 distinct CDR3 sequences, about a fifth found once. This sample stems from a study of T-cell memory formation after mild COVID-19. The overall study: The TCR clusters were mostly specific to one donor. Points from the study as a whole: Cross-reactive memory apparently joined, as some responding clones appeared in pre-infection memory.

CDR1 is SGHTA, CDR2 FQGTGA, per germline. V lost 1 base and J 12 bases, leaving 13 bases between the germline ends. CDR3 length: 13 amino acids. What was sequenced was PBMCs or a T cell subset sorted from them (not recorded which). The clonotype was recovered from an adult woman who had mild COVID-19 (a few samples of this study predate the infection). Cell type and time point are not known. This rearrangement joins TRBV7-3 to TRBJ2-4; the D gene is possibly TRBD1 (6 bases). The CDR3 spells CASSLRDTEPQYF. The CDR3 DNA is TGTGCCAGCAGCTTAAGGGACACGGAACCTCAGTACTTC.